This T cell receptor (beta chain) was profiled in a study of blood T cell repertoires in COVID-19 (dated by TCRdb to about 2020). Describing the broader study: Collaborator samples came from the United States, Italy and Spain and covered acute and convalescent phases of COVID-19. The prospective study material was composed of cDNA or gDNA derived from T cells, B-cell-depleted T cells, or PBMCs. The samples were drawn from the first 160 participants of the ongoing ImmuneRACE study and from some 1,300 subjects provided by 6 global collaborators. Where HLA class I and class II types were available, the types were taken from metadata supplied by the sample provider, not from assay-based typing. A de-identified subject ID, COVID-19 status, age in years and sex were almost always included in the sample metadata. The dataset comprised deeply sampled blood TCRbeta repertoires from subjects exposed to, actively infected with, or recovered from COVID-19. The repertoires were released in a freely available public database meant as a resource for research on the immune response to SARS-CoV-2.

Broader findings and caveats from the paper: Clinical and demographic metadata were provided uncurated, with the amount varying by source and participant.

To note about this clone: No cognate antigen has been identified for it. The record has no base qualities; no much larger clone is one base away.

From the cysteine through the phenylalanine, the CDR3 covers 14 amino acids. Kept here is only the CDR3 DNA, which spans 42 bases and is read in frame from base 1. V loses 4 bases of germline sequence and J loses 8 bases, and the interval between the two ends is 13 bases. CDR1 and CDR2 are drawn from the germline V gene: SGHRS, YFSETQ. The collaborating institutions used their own protocols to collect whole blood in K2EDTA tubes. For TCRbeta analysis, collaborator samples were shipped as frozen whole blood, as isolated PBMCs, or as DNA extracted from either sample type. The immunoSEQ Assay, a bias-controlled multiplex PCR, was used to amplify TCRbeta CDR3 regions from genomic DNA. The study's own analysis went as follows. The number of nucleated cells in each sample was estimated from the amplification of reference gene primers within the assay. To quantify the absolute abundance of each unique TCRbeta CDR3 rearrangement, sequence reads were collapsed and filtered. For each sample, productive Simpson clonality was calculated as the square root of Simpson's diversity index across productive rearrangements. As stored in TCRdb, this immuneACCESS dataset retains in-frame rearrangements with V and J assigned. A fraction of the clones does not appear; measured against another copy, unresolved V genes explain less than half of the discrepancy, and the remainder lacks a known reason. V, J and clone size derive from that table, while D and trimming were established from the DNA sequence. Present in this sample are about 210,000 clones, 84% of which were seen just once. The leading ten clones occupy roughly 7.6% of the sample.

The chain uses TRBV5-1 and TRBJ1-6; a weak D assignment points to TRBD1 (5 bases agree). This receptor was identified in a woman between 50 and 59 years old with active or convalescent COVID-19. The sample consisted of peripheral blood. This receptor has the CDR3 CASSVRGGDSPLHF. In nucleotide form, the sequence is TGCGCCAGCAGCGTAAGGGGAGGGGATTCACCCCTCCACTTT.